The sequence of this T cell receptor (beta chain) was determined in a study of T cell responses to AZD1222 COVID-19 vaccine. Combined were second doses at about 4 or about 12 weeks. Overall study findings and caveats: Spike as a whole was targeted by vaccine-associated CD4 TCRs, dominant at 160-218 and 743-854. Nearly half of unique spike-specific TCRs reportedly avoided B.1.351 and B.1.1.7 mutated regions. Clonal diversity may have been underestimated, and the donors were mostly white British, with more females than males.

The CDR3 is 15 amino acids. V dropped 1 base and J dropped 3; count of bases not matched to a gene: 2. Germline CDR1 reads LNHDA; CDR2 reads SQIVND (reference sequence). Produced via immunoSEQ multiplex PCR; TCRdb's table is partial and in-frame only. The table includes more than 75,000 clones, roughly nine tenths detected once. Points on this clone: Its antigen is unidentified.

The chain links TRBV19 to TRBJ2-3, with 9 nucleotides matching TRBD2. Sequences were derived from peripheral blood, sampled 28 days after the second AZD1222 dose. The TCR sequence derives from an adult who received the AZD1222 COVID-19 vaccine. The CDR3 loop is CASSIGGLATDTQYF. CDR3 coding DNA: TGTGCCAGTAGTATAGGGGGACTAGCTACAGATACGCAGTATTTT.